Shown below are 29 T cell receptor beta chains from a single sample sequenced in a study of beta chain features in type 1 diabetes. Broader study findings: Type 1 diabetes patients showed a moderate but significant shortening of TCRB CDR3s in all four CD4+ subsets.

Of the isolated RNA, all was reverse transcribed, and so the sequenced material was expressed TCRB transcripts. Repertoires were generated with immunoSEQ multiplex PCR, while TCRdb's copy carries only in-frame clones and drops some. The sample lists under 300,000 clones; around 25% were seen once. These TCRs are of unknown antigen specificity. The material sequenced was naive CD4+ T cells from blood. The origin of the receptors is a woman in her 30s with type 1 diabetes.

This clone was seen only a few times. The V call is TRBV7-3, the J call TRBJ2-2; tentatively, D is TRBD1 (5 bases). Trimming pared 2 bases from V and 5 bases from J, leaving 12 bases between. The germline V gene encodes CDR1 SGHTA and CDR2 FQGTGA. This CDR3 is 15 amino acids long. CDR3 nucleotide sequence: TGTGCCAGCAGCTTATCCAGGGTGGGGACCGGGGAGCTGTTTTTT. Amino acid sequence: CASSLSRVGTGELFF. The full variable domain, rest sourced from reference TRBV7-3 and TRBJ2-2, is GAGVSQTPSNKVTEKGKYVELRCDPISGHTALYWYRQSLGQGPEFLIYFQGTGAADDSGLPNDRFFAVRPEGSVSTLKIQRTERGDSAVYLCASSLSRVGTGELFFGEGSRLTVL.

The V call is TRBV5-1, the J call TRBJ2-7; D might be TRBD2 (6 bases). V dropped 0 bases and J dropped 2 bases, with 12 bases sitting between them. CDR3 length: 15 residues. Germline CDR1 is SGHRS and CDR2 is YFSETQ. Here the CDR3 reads CASSLGIGGPYEQYF. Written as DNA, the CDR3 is TGCGCCAGCAGCTTGGGCATCGGGGGACCCTACGAGCAGTACTTC.

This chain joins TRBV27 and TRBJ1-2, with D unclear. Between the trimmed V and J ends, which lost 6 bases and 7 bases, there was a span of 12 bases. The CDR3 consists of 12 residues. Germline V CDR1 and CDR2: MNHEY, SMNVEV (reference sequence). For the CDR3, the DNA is TGTGCCAGCAGCCGACCTGGGCTTGGCTACACCTTC. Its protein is CASSRPGLGYTF.

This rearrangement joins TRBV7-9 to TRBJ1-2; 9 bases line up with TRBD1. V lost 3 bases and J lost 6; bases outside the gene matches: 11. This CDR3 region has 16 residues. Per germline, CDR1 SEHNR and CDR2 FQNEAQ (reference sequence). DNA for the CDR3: TGTGCCAGCAGCTTCCCCGAGGACAGGGGATTTCATGGCTACACCTTC. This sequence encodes CASSFPEDRGFHGYTF.

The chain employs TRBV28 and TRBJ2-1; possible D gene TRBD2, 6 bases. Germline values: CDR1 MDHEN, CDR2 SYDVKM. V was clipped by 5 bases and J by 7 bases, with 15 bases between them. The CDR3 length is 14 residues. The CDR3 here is CASSVGSTGNEQFF. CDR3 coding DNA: TGTGCCAGCAGTGTCGGGAGTACGGGTAATGAGCAGTTCTTC.

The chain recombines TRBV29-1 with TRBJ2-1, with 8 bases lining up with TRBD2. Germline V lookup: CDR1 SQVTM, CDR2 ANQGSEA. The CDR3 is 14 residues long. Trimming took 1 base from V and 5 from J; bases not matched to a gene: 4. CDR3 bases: TGCAGCGTTGAAGGGACTAGCAGGGACAATGAGCAGTTCTTC. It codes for CSVEGTSRDNEQFF.

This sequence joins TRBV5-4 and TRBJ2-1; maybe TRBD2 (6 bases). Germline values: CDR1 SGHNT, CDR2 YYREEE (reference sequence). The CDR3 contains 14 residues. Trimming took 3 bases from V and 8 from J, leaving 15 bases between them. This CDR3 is CASSSPTSFDEQFF. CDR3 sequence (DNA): TGTGCCAGCAGCTCGCCCACTAGCTTTGATGAGCAGTTCTTC. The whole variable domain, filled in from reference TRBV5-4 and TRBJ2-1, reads ETGVTQSPTHLIKTRGQQVTLRCSSQSGHNTVSWYQQALGQGPQFIFQYYREEENGRGNFPPRFSGLQFPNYSSELNVNALELDDSALYLCASSSPTSFDEQFFGPGTRLTVL.

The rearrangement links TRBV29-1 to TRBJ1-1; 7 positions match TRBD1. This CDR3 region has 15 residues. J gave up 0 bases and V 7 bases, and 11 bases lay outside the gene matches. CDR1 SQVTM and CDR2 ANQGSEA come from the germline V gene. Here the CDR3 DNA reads TGCAGCGGACGCCGGGACAGTAGCATGAACACTGAAGCTTTCTTT. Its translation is CSGRRDSSMNTEAFF. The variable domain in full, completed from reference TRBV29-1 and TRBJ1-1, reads SAVISQKPSRDICQRGTSLTIQCQVDSQVTMMFWYRQQPGQSLTLIATANQGSEATYESGFVIDKFPISRPNLTFSTLTVSNMSPEDSSIYLCSGRRDSSMNTEAFFGQGTRLTVV.

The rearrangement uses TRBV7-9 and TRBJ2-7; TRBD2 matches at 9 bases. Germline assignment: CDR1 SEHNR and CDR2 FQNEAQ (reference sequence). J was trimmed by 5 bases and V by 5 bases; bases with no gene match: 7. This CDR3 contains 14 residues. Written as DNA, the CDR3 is TGTGCCAGCAGCCCCGGGACTAGCCTCGACGAGCAGTACTTC. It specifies CASSPGTSLDEQYF.

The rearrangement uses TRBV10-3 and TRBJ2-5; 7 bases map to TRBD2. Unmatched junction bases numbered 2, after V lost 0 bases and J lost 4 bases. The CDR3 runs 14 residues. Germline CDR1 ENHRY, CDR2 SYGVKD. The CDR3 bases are TGTGCCATCAGTGAGTCAGCGGGACTAGAGACCCAGTACTTC. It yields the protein CAISESAGLETQYF.

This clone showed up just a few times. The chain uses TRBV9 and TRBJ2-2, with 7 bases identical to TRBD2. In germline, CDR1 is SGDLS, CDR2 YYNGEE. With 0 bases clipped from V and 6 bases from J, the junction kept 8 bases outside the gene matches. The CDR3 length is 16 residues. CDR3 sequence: CASSVVLAEGPGELFF. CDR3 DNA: TGTGCCAGCAGCGTAGTTCTAGCGGAGGGGCCCGGGGAGCTGTTTTTT.

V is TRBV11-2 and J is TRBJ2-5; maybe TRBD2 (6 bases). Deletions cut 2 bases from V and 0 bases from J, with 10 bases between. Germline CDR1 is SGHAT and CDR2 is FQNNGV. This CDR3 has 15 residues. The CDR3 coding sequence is TGTGCCAGCAGCTTATTTCGGGGGTACCAAGAGACCCAGTACTTC. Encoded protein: CASSLFRGYQETQYF.

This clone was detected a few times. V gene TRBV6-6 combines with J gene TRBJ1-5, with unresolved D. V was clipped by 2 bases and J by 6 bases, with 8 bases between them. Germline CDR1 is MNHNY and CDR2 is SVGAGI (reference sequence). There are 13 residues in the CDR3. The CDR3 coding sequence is TGTGCCAGCAGTTACGGAGGTACTCAGCCCCAGCATTTT. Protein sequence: CASSYGGTQPQHF.

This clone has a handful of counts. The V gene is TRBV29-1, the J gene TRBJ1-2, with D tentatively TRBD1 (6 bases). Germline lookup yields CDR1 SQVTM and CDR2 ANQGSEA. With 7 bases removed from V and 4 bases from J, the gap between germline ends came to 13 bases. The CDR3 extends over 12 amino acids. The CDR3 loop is CSAEGVLYGYTF. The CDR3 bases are TGCAGCGCCGAGGGGGTTCTCTATGGCTACACCTTC.

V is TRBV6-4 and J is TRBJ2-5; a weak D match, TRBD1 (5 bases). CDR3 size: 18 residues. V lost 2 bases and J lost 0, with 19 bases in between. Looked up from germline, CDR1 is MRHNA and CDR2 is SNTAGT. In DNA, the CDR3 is TGTGCCAGCAGTGACGAATTCCACAAGGGGTCTTACCAAGAGACCCAGTACTTC. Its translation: CASSDEFHKGSYQETQYF.

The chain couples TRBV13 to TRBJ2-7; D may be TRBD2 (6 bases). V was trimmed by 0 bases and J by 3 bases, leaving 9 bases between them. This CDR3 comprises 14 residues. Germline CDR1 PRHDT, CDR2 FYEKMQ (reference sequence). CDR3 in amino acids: CASSLGHGGYEQYF. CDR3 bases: TGTGCCAGCAGCTTAGGTCACGGGGGCTACGAGCAGTACTTC.

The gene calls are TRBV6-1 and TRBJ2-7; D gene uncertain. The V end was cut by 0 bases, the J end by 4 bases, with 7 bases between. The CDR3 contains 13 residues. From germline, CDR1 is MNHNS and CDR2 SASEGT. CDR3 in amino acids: CASSEARAYEQYF. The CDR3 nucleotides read TGTGCCAGCAGTGAAGCCCGAGCTTACGAGCAGTACTTC.

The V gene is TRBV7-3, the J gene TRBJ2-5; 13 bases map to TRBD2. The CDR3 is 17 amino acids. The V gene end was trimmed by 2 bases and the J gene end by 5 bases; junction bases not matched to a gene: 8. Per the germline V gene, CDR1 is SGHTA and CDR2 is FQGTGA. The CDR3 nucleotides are TGTGCCAGCAGCTTACTCGGCGGACTAGCGGGAGCGGAGACCCAGTACTTC. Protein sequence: CASSLLGGLAGAETQYF.

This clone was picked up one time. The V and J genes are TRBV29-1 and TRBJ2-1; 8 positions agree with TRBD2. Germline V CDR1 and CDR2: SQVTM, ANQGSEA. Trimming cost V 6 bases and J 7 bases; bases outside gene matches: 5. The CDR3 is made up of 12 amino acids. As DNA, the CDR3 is TGCAGCGTAGCAGCGGGAGTTAATGAGCAGTTCTTC. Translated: CSVAAGVNEQFF.

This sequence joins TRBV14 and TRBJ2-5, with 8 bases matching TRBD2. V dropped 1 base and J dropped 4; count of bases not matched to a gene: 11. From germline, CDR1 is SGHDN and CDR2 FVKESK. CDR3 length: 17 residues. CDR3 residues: CASSQGPGLAAGETQYF. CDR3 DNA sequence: TGTGCCAGCAGCCAAGGTCCCGGACTAGCCGCAGGAGAGACCCAGTACTTC.

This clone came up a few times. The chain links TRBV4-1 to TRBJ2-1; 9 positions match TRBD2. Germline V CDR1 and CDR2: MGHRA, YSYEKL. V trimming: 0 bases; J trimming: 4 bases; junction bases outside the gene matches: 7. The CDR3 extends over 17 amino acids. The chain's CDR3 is CASSQDDGTSFYNEQFF. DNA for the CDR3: TGCGCCAGCAGCCAAGATGACGGGACTAGCTTTTACAATGAGCAGTTCTTC.

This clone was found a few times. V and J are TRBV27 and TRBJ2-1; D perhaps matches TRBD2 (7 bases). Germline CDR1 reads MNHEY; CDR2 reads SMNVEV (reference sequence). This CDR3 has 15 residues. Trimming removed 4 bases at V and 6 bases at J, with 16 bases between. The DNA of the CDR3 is TGTGCCAGCAGTTGGGCGGGGGCTAGTCTCAATGAGCAGTTCTTC. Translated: CASSWAGASLNEQFF.

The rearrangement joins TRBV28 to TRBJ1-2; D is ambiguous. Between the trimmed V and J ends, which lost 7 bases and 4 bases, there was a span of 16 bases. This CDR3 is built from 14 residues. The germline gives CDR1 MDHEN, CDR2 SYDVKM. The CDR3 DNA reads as TGTGCCAGCACCCTTCAAGGAGCCGTCTATGGCTACACCTTC. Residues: CASTLQGAVYGYTF.

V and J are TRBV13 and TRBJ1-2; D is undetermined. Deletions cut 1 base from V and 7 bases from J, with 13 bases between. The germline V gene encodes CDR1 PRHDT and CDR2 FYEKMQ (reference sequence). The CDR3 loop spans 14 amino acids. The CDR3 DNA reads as TGTGCCAGCAGCTTAGCCGCTCCGAGTCTTGGCTACACCTTC. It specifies CASSLAAPSLGYTF. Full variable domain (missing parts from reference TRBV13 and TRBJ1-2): AAGVIQSPRHLIKEKRETATLKCYPIPRHDTVYWYQQGPGQDPQFLISFYEKMQSDKGSIPDRFSAQQFSDYHSELNMSSLELGDSALYFCASSLAAPSLGYTFGSGTRLTVV.

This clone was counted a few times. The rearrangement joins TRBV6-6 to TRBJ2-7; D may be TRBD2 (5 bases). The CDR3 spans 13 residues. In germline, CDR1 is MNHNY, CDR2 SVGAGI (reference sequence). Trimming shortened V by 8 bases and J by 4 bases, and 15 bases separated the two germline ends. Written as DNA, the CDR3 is TGTGCCAGCTCCCCGGGGAAGTATTACGAGCAGTACTTC. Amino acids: CASSPGKYYEQYF.

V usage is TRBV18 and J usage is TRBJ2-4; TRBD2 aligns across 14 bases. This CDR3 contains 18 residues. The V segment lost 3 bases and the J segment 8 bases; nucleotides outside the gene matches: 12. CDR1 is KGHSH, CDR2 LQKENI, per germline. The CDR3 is CASSPVPGLAGEKDIQYF. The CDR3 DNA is TGTGCCAGCTCACCTGTCCCGGGACTAGCGGGAGAGAAGGACATTCAGTACTTC.

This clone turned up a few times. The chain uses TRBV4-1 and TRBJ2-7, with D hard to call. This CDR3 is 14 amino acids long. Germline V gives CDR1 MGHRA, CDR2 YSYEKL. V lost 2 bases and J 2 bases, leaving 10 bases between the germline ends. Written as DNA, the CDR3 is TGCGCCAGCAGCCAATTCGGCCTAGCCTACGAGCAGTACTTC. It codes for CASSQFGLAYEQYF.

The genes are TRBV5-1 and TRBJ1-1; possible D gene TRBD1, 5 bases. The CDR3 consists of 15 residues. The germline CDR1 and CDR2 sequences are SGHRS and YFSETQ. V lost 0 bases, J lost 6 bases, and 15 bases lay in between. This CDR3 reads CASSLDEGRVSEAFF. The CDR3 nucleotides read TGCGCCAGCAGCTTGGATGAGGGGAGGGTATCTGAAGCTTTCTTT.

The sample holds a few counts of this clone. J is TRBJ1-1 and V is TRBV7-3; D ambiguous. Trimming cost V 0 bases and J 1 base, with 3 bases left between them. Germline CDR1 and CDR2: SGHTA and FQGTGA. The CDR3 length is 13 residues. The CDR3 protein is CASSLTQNTEAFF. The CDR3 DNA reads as TGTGCCAGCAGCTTAACACAGAACACTGAAGCTTTCTTT.